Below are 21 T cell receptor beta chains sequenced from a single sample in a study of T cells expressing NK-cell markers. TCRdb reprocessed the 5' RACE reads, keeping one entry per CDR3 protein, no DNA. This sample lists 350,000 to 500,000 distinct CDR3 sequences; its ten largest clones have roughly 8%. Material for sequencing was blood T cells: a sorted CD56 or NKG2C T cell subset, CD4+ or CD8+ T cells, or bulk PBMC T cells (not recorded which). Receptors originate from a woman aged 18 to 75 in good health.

CDR3 loop: CASSLVVGPGNEQFF. The genes are TRBV11-2 and TRBJ2-1; TCRdb's D call of TRBD2 is untestable without DNA. Germline V CDR1 and CDR2: SGHAT, FQNNGV. The CDR3 is 15 amino acids.

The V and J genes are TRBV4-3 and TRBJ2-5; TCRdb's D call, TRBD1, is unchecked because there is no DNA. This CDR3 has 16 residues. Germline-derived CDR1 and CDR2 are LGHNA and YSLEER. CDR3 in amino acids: CASSQVPGAIIGTQYF.

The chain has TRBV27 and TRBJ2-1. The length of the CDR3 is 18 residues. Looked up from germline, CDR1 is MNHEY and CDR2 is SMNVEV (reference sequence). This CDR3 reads CASTTGVTTPSSYNEQFF.

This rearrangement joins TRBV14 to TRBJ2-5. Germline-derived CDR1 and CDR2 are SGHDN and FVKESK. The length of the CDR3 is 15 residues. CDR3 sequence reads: CASSNHLEIVGTQYF. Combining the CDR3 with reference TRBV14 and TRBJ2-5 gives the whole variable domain EAGVTQFPSHSVIEKGQTVTLRCDPISGHDNLYWYRRVMGKEIKFLLHFVKESKQDESGMPNNRFLAERTGGTYSTLKVQPAELEDSGVYFCASSNHLEIVGTQYFGPGTRLLVL.

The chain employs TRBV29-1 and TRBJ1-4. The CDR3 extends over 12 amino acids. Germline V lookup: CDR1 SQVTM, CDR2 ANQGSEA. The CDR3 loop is CSVGGENEKLFF.

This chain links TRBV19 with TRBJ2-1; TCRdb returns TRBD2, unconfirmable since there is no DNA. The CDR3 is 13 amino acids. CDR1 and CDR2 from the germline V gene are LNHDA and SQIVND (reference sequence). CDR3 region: CASSYSSGREQFF.

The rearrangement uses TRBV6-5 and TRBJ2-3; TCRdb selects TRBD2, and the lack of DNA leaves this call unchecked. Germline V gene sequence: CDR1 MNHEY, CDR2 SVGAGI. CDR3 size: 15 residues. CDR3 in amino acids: CASSYSWEGTDTQYF.

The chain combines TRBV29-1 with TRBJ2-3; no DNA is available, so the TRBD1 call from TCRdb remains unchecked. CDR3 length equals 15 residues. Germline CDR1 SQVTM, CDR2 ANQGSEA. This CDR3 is CSVEAGSRVLNTQYF.

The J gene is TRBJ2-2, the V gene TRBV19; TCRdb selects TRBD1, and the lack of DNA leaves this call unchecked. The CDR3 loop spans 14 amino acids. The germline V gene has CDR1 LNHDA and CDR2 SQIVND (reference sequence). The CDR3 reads CAYYRVPNTGELFF.

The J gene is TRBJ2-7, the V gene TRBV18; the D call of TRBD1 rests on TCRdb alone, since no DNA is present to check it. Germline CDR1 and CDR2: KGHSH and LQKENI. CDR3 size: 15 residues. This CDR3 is CASSPSRQGGYEQYF.

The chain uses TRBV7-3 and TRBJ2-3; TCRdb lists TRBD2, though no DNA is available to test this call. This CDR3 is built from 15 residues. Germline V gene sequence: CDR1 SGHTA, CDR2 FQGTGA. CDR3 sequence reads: CASSMERGSTDTQYF.

The CDR3 spells CASIHGALSGANVLTF. This rearrangement joins TRBV19 to TRBJ2-6; TCRdb proposes TRBD1, but this gene call is untestable without DNA. The germline gives CDR1 LNHDA, CDR2 SQIVND (reference sequence). The length of the CDR3 is 16 residues. The whole variable domain, filled in from reference TRBV19 and TRBJ2-6, reads DGGITQSPKYLFRKEGQNVTLSCEQNLNHDAMYWYRQDPGQGLRLIYYSQIVNDFQKGDIAEGYSVSREKKESFPLTVTSAQKNPTAFYLCASIHGALSGANVLTFGAGSRLTVL.

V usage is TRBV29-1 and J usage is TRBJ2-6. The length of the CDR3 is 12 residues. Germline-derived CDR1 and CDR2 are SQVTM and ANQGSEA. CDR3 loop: CSVLTGANVLTF.

The chain's CDR3 is CASSARDGDNSPLHF. The genes are TRBV7-9 and TRBJ1-6; TCRdb's D gene call, TRBD1, goes unchecked for lack of DNA. This CDR3 is built from 15 residues. CDR1 and CDR2 (germline): SEHNR, FQNEAQ (reference sequence).

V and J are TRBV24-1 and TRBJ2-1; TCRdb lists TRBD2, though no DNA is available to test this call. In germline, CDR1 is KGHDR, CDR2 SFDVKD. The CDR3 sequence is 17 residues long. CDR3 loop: CATSFQPRAGAPHEQFF.

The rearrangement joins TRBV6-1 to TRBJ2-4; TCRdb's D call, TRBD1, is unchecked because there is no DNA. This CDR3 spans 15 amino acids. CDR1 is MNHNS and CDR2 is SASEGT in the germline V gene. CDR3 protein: CASRPPTGGLNIQYF.

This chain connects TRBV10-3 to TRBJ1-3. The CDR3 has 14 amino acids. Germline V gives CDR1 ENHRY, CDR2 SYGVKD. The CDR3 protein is CAIRTDVTGNTIYF.

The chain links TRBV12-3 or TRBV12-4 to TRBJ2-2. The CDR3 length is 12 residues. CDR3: CASGFMAGELFF.

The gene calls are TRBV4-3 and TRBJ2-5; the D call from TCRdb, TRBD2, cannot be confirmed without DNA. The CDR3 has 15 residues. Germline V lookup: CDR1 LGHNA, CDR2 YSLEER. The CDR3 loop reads CASSQDRSGAQPQYF.

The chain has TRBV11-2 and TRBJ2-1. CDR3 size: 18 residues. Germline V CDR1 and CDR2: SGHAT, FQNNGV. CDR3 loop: CASSRAFGSGGPRDEQFF.

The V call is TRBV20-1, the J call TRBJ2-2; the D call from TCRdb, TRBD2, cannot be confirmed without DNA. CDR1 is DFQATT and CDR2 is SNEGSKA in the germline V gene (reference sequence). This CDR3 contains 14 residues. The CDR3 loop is CSASRGGRDGELFF.